This T cell receptor beta chain emerged from a study of blood T cells in healthy people across ages. Germline trimming cut 9 bases from V and 4 bases from J; bases unmatched to any gene: 6. Looked up from germline, CDR1 is KGHDR and CDR2 is SFDVKD. The CDR3 loop spans 15 amino acids. For the second PCR, which ran for about 7 to 12 cycles, a sample-barcoded 5' primer and a J-beta primer mix were used. Via MiXCR, TCRdb re-called the 5' RACE reads, giving one row per CDR3 protein. The sample lists fewer than 2,000,000 distinct CDR3 sequences; about two fifths were seen once. V is TRBV24-1 and J is TRBJ2-1; TRBD2 agrees at 12 bases. The origin of this receptor is a human donor in good health. The sample comprised blood. CDR3 sequence reads: CATGGGTSGYNEQFF. The CDR3 bases are TGTGCCACCGGGGGGGGGACTAGCGGGTACAATGAGCAGTTCTTC.